The entry below describes one T cell receptor (beta chain). This entry comes from a study of technical replicates of blood from several donors. Produced via immunoSEQ multiplex PCR; TCRdb's table is partial and in-frame only. The sample lists more than 75,000 clones; 90% to 95% were seen once. The CDR3 covers 17 residues. V was trimmed by 6 bases and J by 3 bases, leaving 22 bases between them. Germline V lookup: CDR1 MNHEY, CDR2 SMNVEV (reference sequence). The TCR sequence derives from a human donor in good health. The chain links TRBV27 to TRBJ2-3; D is perhaps TRBD1 (7 bases). Sequencing was performed on T cells isolated from PBMCs. For the CDR3, the DNA is TGTGCCAGCAGCCATAATAAGGTGGCAGGGGGGACAGATACGCAGTATTTT. It yields the protein CASSHNKVAGGTDTQYF.